This T cell receptor (beta chain) is from a study of regulatory T cells in long-lasting Graves disease. Documented time point: newly diagnosed GD, antithyroid drugs for less than 3 months. PBMC RNA was the source of the TCR library. This clonotype was observed at least ten times. For TCR beta, libraries came from iRepertoire HTBI primers and Arm-PCR of CDR3 regions. TCRdb used MiXCR to reprocess the multiplex PCR reads, holding one entry per CDR3 protein. This sample has hundreds of thousands of distinct CDR3 sequences, with 12% found just once. Germline V gene sequence: CDR1 SEHNR, CDR2 FQNEAQ (reference sequence). This CDR3 is 14 amino acids long. V lost 4 bases to trimming and J lost 0 bases, with 9 bases between them. The same data also contributed to another study, on T cells in Graves' hyperthyroidism and ophthalmopathy. This second study notes: First-round RT-PCR with HTBI primers amplified the TCR CDR3 region.

This rearrangement joins TRBV7-9 to TRBJ1-1; TRBD1 might be the D (5 bases). The receptor comes from a woman younger than 45 with Graves disease. The sample was peripheral blood mononuclear cells (PBMCs), taken at new diagnosis, from a patient treated with antithyroid drugs. CDR3 sequence: CASSSGRVNTEAFF. CDR3 in DNA: TGTGCCAGCAGCTCGGGACGGGTGAACACTGAAGCTTTCTTT.